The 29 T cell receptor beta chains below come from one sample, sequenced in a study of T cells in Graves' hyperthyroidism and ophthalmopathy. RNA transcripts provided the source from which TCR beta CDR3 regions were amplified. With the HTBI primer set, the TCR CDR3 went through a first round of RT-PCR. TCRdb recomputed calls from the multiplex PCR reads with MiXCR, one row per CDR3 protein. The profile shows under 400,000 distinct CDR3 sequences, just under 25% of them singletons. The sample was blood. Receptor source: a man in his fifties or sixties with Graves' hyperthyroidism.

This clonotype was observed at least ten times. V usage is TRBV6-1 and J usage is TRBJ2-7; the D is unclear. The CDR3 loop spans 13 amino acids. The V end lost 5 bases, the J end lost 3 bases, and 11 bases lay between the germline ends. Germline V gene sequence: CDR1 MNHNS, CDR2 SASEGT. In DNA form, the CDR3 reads TGTGCCAGCAGTCCGTTTCTGGACTACGAGCAGTACTTC. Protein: CASSPFLDYEQYF.

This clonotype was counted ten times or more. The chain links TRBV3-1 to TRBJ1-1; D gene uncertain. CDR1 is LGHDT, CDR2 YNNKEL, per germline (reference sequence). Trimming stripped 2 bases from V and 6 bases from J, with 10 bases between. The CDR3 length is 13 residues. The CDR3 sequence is CASSQIGQSEAFF. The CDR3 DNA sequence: TGTGCCAGCAGCCAAATCGGGCAGTCTGAAGCTTTCTTT.

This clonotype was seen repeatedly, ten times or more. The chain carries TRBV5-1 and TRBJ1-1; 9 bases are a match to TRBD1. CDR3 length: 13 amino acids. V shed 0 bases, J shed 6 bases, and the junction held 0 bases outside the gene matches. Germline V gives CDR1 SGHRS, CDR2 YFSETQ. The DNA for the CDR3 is TGCGCCAGCAGCTTGGGGACAGGGGCTGAAGCTTTCTTT. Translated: CASSLGTGAEAFF.

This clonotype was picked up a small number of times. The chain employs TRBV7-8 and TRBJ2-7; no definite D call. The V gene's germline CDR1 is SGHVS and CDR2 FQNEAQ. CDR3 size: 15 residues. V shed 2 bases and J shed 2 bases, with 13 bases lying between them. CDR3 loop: CASSLTPLVAYEQYF. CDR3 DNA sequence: TGTGCCAGCAGCTTAACTCCCTTAGTTGCCTACGAGCAGTACTTC.

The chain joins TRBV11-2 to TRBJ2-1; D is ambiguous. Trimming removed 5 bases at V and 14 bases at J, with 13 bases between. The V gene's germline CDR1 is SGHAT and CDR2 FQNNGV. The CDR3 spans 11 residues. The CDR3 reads CASSPYTYKFF. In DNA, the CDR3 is TGTGCCAGCAGCCCTTACACGTATAAGTTCTTC.

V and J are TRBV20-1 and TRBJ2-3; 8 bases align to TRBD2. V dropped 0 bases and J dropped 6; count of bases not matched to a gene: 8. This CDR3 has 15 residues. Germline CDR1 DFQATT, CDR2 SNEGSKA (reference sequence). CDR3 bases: TGCAGTGCTAGAGAACTAGCGGAAGGGCGGGATACGCAGTATTTT. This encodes CSARELAEGRDTQYF.

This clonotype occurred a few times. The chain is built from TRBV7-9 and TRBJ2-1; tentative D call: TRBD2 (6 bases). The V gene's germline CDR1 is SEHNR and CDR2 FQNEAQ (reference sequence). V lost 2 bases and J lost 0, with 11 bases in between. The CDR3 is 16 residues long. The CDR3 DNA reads TGTGCCAGCAGCTTATTTGCGGGACCCTCCTACAATGAGCAGTTCTTC. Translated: CASSLFAGPSYNEQFF.

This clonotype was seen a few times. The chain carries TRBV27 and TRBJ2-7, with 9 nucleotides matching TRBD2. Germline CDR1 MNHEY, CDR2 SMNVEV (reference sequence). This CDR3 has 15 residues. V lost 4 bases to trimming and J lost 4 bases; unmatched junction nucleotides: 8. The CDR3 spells CASSSIGTSQYEQYF. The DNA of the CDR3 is TGTGCCAGCAGTTCGATCGGGACTAGCCAGTACGAGCAGTACTTC.

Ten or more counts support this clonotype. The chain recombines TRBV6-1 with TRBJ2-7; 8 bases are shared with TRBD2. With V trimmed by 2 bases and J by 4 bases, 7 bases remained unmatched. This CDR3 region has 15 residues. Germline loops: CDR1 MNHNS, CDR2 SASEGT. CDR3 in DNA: TGTGCCAGCAGTGAATCCGGCGGGAGGAGGTACGAGCAGTACTTC. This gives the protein CASSESGGRRYEQYF.

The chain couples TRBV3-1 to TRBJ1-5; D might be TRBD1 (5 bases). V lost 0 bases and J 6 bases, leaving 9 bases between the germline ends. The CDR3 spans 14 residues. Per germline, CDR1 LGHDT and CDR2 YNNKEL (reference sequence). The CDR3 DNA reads TGTGCCAGCAGCCAAGAGGCAGGGATTCAGCCCCAGCATTTT. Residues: CASSQEAGIQPQHF.

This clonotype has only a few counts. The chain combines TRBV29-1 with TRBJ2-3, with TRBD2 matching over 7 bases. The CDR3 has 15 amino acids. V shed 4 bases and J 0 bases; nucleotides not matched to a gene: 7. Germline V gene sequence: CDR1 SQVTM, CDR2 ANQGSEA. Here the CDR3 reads CSVALRGGSTDTQYF. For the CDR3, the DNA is TGCAGCGTTGCCCTAAGGGGAGGGAGCACAGATACGCAGTATTTT.

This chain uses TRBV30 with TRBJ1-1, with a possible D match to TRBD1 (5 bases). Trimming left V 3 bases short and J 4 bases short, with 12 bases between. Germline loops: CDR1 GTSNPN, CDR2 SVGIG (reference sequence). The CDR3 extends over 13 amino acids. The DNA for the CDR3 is TGTGCCTGGAGCGATGGGGGGGGCACTGAAGCTTTCTTT. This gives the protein CAWSDGGGTEAFF. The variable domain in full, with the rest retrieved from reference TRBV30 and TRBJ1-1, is SQTIHQWPATLVQPVGSPLSLECTVEGTSNPNLYWYRQAAGRGLQLLFYSVGIGQISSEVPQNLSASRPQDRQFILSSKKLLLSDSGFYLCAWSDGGGTEAFFGQGTRLTVV.

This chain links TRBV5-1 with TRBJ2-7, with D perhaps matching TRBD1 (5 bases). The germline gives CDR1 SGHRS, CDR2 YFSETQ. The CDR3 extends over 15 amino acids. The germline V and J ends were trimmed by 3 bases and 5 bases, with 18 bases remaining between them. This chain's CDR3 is CASSSEGVRIDEQYF. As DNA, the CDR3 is TGCGCCAGCAGCTCGGAAGGGGTCCGAATTGACGAGCAGTACTTC. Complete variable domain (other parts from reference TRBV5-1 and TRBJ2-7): KAGVTQTPRYLIKTRGQQVTLSCSPISGHRSVSWYQQTPGQGLQFLFEYFSETQRNKGNFPGRFSGRQFSNSRSEMNVSTLELGDSALYLCASSSEGVRIDEQYFGPGTRLTVT.

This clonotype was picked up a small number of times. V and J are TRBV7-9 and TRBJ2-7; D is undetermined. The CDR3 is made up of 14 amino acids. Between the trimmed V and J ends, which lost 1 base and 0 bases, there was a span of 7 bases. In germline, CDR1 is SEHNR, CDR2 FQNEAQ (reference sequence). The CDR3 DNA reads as TGTGCCAGCAGCTTAGATGACAACTCCTACGAGCAGTACTTC. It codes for CASSLDDNSYEQYF.

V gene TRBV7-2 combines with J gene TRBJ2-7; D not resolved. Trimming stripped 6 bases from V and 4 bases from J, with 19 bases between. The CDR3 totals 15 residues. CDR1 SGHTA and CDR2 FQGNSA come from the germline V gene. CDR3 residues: CASSVPPDPPYEQYF. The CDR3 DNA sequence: TGTGCCAGCAGTGTCCCCCCGGACCCGCCTTACGAGCAGTACTTC.

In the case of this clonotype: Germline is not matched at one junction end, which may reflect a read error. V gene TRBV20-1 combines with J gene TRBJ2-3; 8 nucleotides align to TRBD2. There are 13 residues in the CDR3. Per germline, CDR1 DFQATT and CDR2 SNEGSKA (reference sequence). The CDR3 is CSVTSGSKDTQYF. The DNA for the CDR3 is TGCAGTGTAACAAGCGGGAGCAAAGATACGCAGTATTTT.

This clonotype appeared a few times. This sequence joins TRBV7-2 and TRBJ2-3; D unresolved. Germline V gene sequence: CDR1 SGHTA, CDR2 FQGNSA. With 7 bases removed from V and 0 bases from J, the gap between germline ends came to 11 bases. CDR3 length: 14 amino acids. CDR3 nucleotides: TGTGCCAGCAAATTCCGGGCGAGCACAGATACGCAGTATTTT. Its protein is CASKFRASTDTQYF.

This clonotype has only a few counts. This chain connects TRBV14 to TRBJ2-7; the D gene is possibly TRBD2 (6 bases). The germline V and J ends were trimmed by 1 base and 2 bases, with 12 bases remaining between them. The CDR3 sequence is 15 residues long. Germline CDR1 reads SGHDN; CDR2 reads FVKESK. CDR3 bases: TGTGCCAGCAGCCAAGGACTAGAGAGTACCTACGAGCAGTACTTC. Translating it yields CASSQGLESTYEQYF.

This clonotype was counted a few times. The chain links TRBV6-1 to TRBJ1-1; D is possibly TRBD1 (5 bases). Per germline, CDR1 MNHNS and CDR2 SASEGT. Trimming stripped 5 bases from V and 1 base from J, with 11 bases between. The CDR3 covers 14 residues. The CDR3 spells CASSLRQQNTEAFF. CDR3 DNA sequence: TGTGCCAGCAGTTTGCGACAGCAGAACACTGAAGCTTTCTTT.

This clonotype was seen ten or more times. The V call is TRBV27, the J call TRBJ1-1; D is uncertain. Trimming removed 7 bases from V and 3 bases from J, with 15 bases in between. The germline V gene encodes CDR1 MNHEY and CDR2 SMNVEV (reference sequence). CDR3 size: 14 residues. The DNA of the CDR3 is TGTGCCAGCAAAACCCTTGACCGGGACACTGAAGCTTTCTTT. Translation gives CASKTLDRDTEAFF.

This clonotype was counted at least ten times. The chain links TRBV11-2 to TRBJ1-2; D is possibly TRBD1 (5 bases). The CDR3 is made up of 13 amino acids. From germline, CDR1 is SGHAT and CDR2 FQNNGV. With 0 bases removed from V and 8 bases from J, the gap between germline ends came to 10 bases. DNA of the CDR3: TGTGCCAGCAGCTTAGACAGGGTTAGCGGCTACACCTTC. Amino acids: CASSLDRVSGYTF.

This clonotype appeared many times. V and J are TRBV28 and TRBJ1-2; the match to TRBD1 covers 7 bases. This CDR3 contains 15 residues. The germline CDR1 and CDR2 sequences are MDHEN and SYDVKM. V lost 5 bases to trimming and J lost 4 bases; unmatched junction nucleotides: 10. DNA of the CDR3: TGTGCCAGCAGTCCTACGAGGGACAGAGGCTATGGCTACACCTTC. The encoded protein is CASSPTRDRGYGYTF.

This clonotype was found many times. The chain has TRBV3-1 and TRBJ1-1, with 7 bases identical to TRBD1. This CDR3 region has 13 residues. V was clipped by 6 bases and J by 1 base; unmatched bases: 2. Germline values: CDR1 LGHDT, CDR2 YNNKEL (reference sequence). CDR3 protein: CASRGDRNTEAFF. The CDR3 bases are TGTGCCAGCAGAGGGGACAGGAACACTGAAGCTTTCTTT.

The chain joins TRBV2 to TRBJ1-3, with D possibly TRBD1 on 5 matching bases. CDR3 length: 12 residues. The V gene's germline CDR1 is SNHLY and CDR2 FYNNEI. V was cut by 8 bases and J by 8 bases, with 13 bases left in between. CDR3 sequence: CASLRDGDTIYF. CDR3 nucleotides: TGTGCCAGCCTTAGGGACGGAGACACCATATATTTT.

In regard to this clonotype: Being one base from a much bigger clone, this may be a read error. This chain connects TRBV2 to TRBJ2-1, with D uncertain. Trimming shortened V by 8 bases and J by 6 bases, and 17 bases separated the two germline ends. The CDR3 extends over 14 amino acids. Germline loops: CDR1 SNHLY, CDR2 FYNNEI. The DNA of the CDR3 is TGTGCCAGCCAAGGCGGACGACCTTCCAATGAGCAGTTCTTC. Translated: CASQGGRPSNEQFF.

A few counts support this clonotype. The CDR3 nucleotides are TGTGCCAGCAAGAAAGGACAGGGTTCCCACGAGCAGTACTTC. Amino acid sequence: CASKKGQGSHEQYF. The chain carries TRBV12-3 or TRBV12-4 and TRBJ2-7; 8 bases align to TRBD1. V lost 7 bases to trimming and J lost 5 bases; unmatched junction nucleotides: 10. The CDR3 totals 14 residues.

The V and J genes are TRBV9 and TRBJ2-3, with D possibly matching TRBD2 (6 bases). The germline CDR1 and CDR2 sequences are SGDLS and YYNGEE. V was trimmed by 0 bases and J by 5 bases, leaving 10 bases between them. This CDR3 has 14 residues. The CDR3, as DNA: TGTGCCAGCAGCGTAGGCCCGGGGGTAGATACGCAGTATTTT. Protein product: CASSVGPGVDTQYF. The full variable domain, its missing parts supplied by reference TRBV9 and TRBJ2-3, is DSGVTQTPKHLITATGQRVTLRCSPRSGDLSVYWYQQSLDQGLQFLIQYYNGEERAKGNILERFSAQQFPDLHSELNLSSLELGDSALYFCASSVGPGVDTQYFGPGTRLTVL.

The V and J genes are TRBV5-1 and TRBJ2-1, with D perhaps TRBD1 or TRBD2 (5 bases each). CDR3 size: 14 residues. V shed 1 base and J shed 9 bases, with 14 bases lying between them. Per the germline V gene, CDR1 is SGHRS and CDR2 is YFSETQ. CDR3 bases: TGCGCCAGCAGCTTGTACCAGGGAGCAGGTGAGCAGTTCTTC. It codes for CASSLYQGAGEQFF.

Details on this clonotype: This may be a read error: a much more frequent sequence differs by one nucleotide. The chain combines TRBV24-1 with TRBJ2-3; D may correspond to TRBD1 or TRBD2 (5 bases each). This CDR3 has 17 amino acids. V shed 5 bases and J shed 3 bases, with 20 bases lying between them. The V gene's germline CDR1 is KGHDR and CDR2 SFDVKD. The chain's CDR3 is CATSGPGTTPRTDTQYF. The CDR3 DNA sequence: TGTGCCACCAGTGGCCCGGGGACGACACCGAGGACAGATACGCAGTATTTT.